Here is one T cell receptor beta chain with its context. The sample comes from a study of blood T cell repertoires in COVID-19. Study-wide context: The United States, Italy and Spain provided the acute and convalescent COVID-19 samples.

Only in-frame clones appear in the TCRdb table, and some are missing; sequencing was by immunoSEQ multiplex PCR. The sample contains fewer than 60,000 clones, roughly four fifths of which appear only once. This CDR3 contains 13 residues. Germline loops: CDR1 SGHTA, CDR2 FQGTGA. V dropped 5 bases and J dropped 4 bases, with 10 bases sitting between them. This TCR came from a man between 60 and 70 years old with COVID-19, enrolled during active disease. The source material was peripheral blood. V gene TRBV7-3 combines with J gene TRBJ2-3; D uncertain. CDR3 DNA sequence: TGTGCCAGCAGCACCGGGTCCCCAGATACGCAGTATTTT. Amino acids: CASSTGSPDTQYF.